This passage covers 30 T cell receptor beta chains from one sample sequenced in a study of blood T cell repertoires in COVID-19. Sequencing used immunoSEQ multiplex PCR; TCRdb keeps in-frame clones, though not all of them. In the table there are 50,000 to 60,000 clones, approximately 85% of which are singletons. Sequenced: peripheral blood. These receptors were collected from a human donor in a cohort sampled during active COVID-19.

CDR3 sequence reads: CASGSRGGGQETQYF. The CDR3 region has the DNA TGTGCCAGCGGTTCGAGAGGGGGCGGGCAAGAGACCCAGTACTTC. This chain connects TRBV7-2 to TRBJ2-5; TRBD1 aligns across 7 bases. With 8 bases clipped from V and 2 bases from J, the junction kept 11 bases outside the gene matches. Germline V gene lookup returns CDR1 SGHTA and CDR2 FQGNSA. The CDR3 is 15 residues long.

This chain links TRBV7-2 with TRBJ1-2; D remains unclear. This CDR3 is 18 amino acids long. From germline, CDR1 is SGHTA and CDR2 FQGNSA. V shed 1 base and J shed 2 bases, with 20 bases lying between them. This chain's CDR3 is CASSLEATTELLNYGYTF. The CDR3, as DNA: TGTGCCAGCAGCTTAGAAGCGACCACCGAGTTATTAAACTATGGCTACACCTTC.

This clone has just one count. The chain links TRBV30 to TRBJ1-1; TRBD1 matches at 7 bases. V lost 2 bases and J lost 6; bases outside the gene matches: 3. Germline lookup yields CDR1 GTSNPN and CDR2 SVGIG (reference sequence). CDR3 size: 12 residues. CDR3 region: CAWSPTGPEAFF. DNA for the CDR3: TGTGCCTGGAGTCCGACAGGGCCTGAAGCTTTCTTT.

This sequence joins TRBV9 and TRBJ1-2, with TRBD1 matching over 12 bases. The CDR3 runs 15 residues. After removal of 3 bases from V and 8 bases from J, the junction contained 8 bases not matched to a gene. Germline CDR1 and CDR2: SGDLS and YYNGEE. The CDR3 coding sequence is TGTGCCAGCAGCGACTCCTGGGACAGGGGGCCCGGCTACACCTTC. It encodes CASSDSWDRGPGYTF.

V gene TRBV5-1 combines with J gene TRBJ1-1; 8 bases line up with TRBD1. Germline V gene data show CDR1 as SGHRS and CDR2 as YFSETQ. The CDR3 consists of 16 residues. V trimming: 3 bases; J trimming: 3 bases; junction bases outside the gene matches: 10. CDR3 bases: TGCGCCAGCAGCTCTTTAACACAGGGGGGTTACACTGAAGCTTTCTTT. Encoded protein: CASSSLTQGGYTEAFF.

The chain has TRBV7-3 and TRBJ2-5; D unclear. The CDR3 totals 14 residues. Germline assignment: CDR1 SGHTA and CDR2 FQGTGA. V lost 1 base and J 1 base, leaving 7 bases between the germline ends. The CDR3 DNA reads as TGTGCCAGCAGCTTAAGTGTCAGCCAAGAGACCCAGTACTTC. Protein sequence: CASSLSVSQETQYF. Complete variable domain (other parts from reference TRBV7-3 and TRBJ2-5): GAGVSQTPSNKVTEKGKYVELRCDPISGHTALYWYRQSLGQGPEFLIYFQGTGAADDSGLPNDRFFAVRPEGSVSTLKIQRTERGDSAVYLCASSLSVSQETQYFGPGTRLLVL.

The chain recombines TRBV30 with TRBJ1-6; a weak D match, TRBD1 (6 bases). CDR1 and CDR2 (germline): GTSNPN, SVGIG (reference sequence). Trimming removed 2 bases from V and 0 bases from J, with 20 bases in between. CDR3 length equals 19 residues. The CDR3 sequence is CAWSPRIHRESSYNSPLHF. The CDR3 coding sequence is TGTGCCTGGAGTCCCAGGATACACAGGGAGAGCTCCTATAATTCACCCCTCCACTTT.

This clone was observed a single time. This chain links TRBV27 with TRBJ1-5; a weak D match, TRBD1 (5 bases). Trimming stripped 3 bases from V and 4 bases from J, with 7 bases between. This CDR3 region has 13 residues. Per germline, CDR1 MNHEY and CDR2 SMNVEV (reference sequence). CDR3 in DNA: TGTGCCAGCAGTTTCGGGGGGAATCAGCCCCAGCATTTT. This translates into CASSFGGNQPQHF.

V and J are TRBV7-2 and TRBJ2-7; TRBD2 matches at 9 bases. CDR1 is SGHTA, CDR2 FQGNSA, per germline. This CDR3 has 13 residues. The V segment lost 7 bases and the J segment 3 bases; nucleotides outside the gene matches: 4. The CDR3 DNA reads TGTGCCAGCAACCCAGCGGGGGGCTACGAGCAGTACTTC. Amino acids: CASNPAGGYEQYF.

This chain links TRBV28 with TRBJ1-4; no firm D call. Germline CDR1 is MDHEN and CDR2 is SYDVKM. The CDR3 is 16 residues long. The V end lost 8 bases, the J end lost 4 bases, and 20 bases lay between the germline ends. In DNA form, the CDR3 reads TGTGCCAGCCGCAACCTCTTGGAGGCCCATAATGAAAAACTGTTTTTT. This translates into CASRNLLEAHNEKLFF.

The rearrangement uses TRBV6-5 and TRBJ1-2; D is ambiguous. This CDR3 spans 14 amino acids. Trimming pared 7 bases from V and 6 bases from J, leaving 18 bases between. CDR1 MNHEY and CDR2 SVGAGI come from the germline V gene. In DNA, the CDR3 is TGTGCCAGCACCCGGACTGGGAAAGAGAATGGCTACACCTTC. Translated, it gives CASTRTGKENGYTF.

This clone came up once. The chain links TRBV7-2 to TRBJ1-1, with unresolved D. Germline V gives CDR1 SGHTA, CDR2 FQGNSA. CDR3 length: 13 residues. Trimming shortened V by 5 bases and J by 1 base, and 8 bases separated the two germline ends. CDR3 sequence: CASSDSGNTEAFF. The CDR3 DNA follows: TGTGCCAGCAGCGACTCGGGGAACACTGAAGCTTTCTTT.

J is TRBJ1-4 and V is TRBV6-6, with a tentative D call TRBD1 (6 bases). The CDR3 sequence is 15 residues long. Trimming took 2 bases from V and 11 from J, leaving 18 bases between them. Per germline, CDR1 MNHNY and CDR2 SVGAGI (reference sequence). CDR3 amino acids: CASSYPGQRTLKLFF. CDR3 coding DNA: TGTGCCAGCAGTTACCCCGGACAGAGAACGTTGAAACTGTTTTTT.

The CDR3 here is CASSPDREAYEQYF. The CDR3 DNA reads as TGTGCCAGCAGCCCGGACAGGGAGGCCTACGAGCAGTACTTC. The chain recombines TRBV6-5 with TRBJ2-7; TRBD1 matches at 8 bases. The CDR3 has 14 amino acids. Trimming at V came to 6 bases and at J to 2 bases, leaving 6 bases not matched to a gene. CDR1 is MNHEY, CDR2 SVGAGI, per germline.

The chain links TRBV24-1 to TRBJ2-5; 7 bases agree with TRBD1. CDR3 length equals 13 residues. J gave up 1 base and V 7 bases, and 2 bases lay outside the gene matches. CDR1 and CDR2 from the germline V gene are KGHDR and SFDVKD. CDR3 residues: CATRAGGQETQYF. DNA of the CDR3: TGTGCCACCAGGGCAGGGGGCCAAGAGACCCAGTACTTC.

The gene calls are TRBV7-8 and TRBJ2-2; TRBD2 might be the D (6 bases). Trimming took 2 bases from V and 1 from J, leaving 8 bases between them. Looked up from germline, CDR1 is SGHVS and CDR2 is FQNEAQ. The CDR3 length is 15 residues. CDR3 sequence (DNA): TGTGCCAGCAGCTTACAGGGACTGAACACCGGGGAGCTGTTTTTT. It is translated as CASSLQGLNTGELFF. The full variable domain, its missing parts supplied by reference TRBV7-8 and TRBJ2-2, is GAGVSQSPRYKVAKRGQDVALRCDPISGHVSLFWYQQALGQGPEFLTYFQNEAQLDKSGLPSDRFFAERPEGSVSTLKIQRTQQEDSAVYLCASSLQGLNTGELFFGEGSRLTVL.

V usage is TRBV6-5 and J usage is TRBJ2-2, with 9 bases that match TRBD1. This CDR3 is built from 15 residues. CDR1 and CDR2 from the germline V gene are MNHEY and SVGAGI. V shed 11 bases and J 2 bases; nucleotides not matched to a gene: 9. CDR3 amino acids: CAGKRQGGNTGELFF. Written as DNA, the CDR3 is TGTGCCGGCAAGCGACAGGGGGGTAACACCGGGGAGCTGTTTTTT.

This clone was counted once. V gene TRBV2 combines with J gene TRBJ1-5; D call uncertain. The CDR3 totals 14 residues. V lost 2 bases and J lost 2, with 7 bases in between. From germline, CDR1 is SNHLY and CDR2 FYNNEI. CDR3: CASSEMRGNQPQHF. The CDR3 coding sequence is TGTGCCAGCAGTGAAATGCGGGGCAATCAGCCCCAGCATTTT.

The sample holds a few counts of this clone. The rearrangement links TRBV6-2 or TRBV6-3 to TRBJ1-2, with D perhaps TRBD1 (6 bases). V lost 4 bases and J 8 bases, leaving 14 bases between the germline ends. Per germline, CDR1 MNHEY and CDR2 SVGEGT. The CDR3 sequence is 13 residues long. The CDR3 DNA sequence: TGTGCCAGCAGTTTAGGACAGAGCCTCGGCTACACCTTC. It translates to CASSLGQSLGYTF.

The CDR3 is CASSLGQGVGQPQHF. In nucleotides, the CDR3 is TGTGCCAGCAGCTTGGGACAGGGGGTTGGTCAGCCCCAGCATTTT. The chain recombines TRBV7-2 with TRBJ1-5, with 11 bases lining up with TRBD1. The CDR3 length is 15 residues. Germline assignment: CDR1 SGHTA and CDR2 FQGNSA. The V and J ends lost 3 bases and 6 bases, in that order; junction bases with no gene match: 4.

The gene calls are TRBV4-1 and TRBJ2-3, with TRBD2 matching over 7 bases. J gave up 1 base and V 1 base, and 5 bases lay outside the gene matches. This CDR3 has 16 amino acids. The germline gives CDR1 MGHRA, CDR2 YSYEKL. CDR3 nucleotides: TGCGCCAGCAGCCAAGTCCTAGCGGAGGGCACAGATACGCAGTATTTT. Amino acids: CASSQVLAEGTDTQYF.

This clone was seen once. The gene calls are TRBV10-1 and TRBJ2-3, with 12 bases identical to TRBD2. V was pared by 5 bases and J by 2 bases, with 5 bases of the junction left unmatched. Germline loops: CDR1 WNHNN, CDR2 SYGVQD (reference sequence). The CDR3 runs 16 residues. CDR3 region: CASSPRLAGDTDTQYF. In DNA, the CDR3 is TGCGCCAGCAGTCCACGACTAGCGGGAGACACAGATACGCAGTATTTT.

This chain joins TRBV7-9 and TRBJ2-2; 7 bases are shared with TRBD1. V was pared by 7 bases and J by 0 bases, with 8 bases of the junction left unmatched. Looked up from germline, CDR1 is SEHNR and CDR2 is FQNEAQ (reference sequence). The CDR3 runs to 16 residues. The CDR3 DNA reads as TGTGCCAGCATCCTGACGGGACAGTCGAACACCGGGGAGCTGTTTTTT. Translating it yields CASILTGQSNTGELFF.

J is TRBJ2-7 and V is TRBV19; 8 bases fit TRBD1. The germline CDR1 and CDR2 sequences are LNHDA and SQIVND (reference sequence). Germline trimming cut 5 bases from V and 7 bases from J; bases unmatched to any gene: 7. This CDR3 comprises 13 residues. The CDR3 reads CASSGQGAGEQYF. The CDR3 coding sequence is TGTGCCAGTAGTGGGCAGGGGGCAGGGGAGCAGTACTTC.

The gene calls are TRBV5-4 and TRBJ2-4, with 13 nucleotides matching TRBD2. Germline V gene sequence: CDR1 SGHNT, CDR2 YYREEE (reference sequence). J lost 9 bases, V lost 4 bases, and 7 bases had no gene match. CDR3 size: 15 residues. DNA of the CDR3: TGTGCCAGCAGCAAAGAACTAGCGGGAGGGAGCATTCAGTACTTC. This gives the protein CASSKELAGGSIQYF.

DNA of the CDR3: TGTGCCAGCTGTCCGGGGGGGATGAAGCAGCCCCAGCATTTT. It translates to CASCPGGMKQPQHF. The chain has TRBV28 and TRBJ1-5; D possibly corresponds to TRBD1 (5 bases). CDR3 length: 14 amino acids. The germline V and J ends were trimmed by 8 bases and 7 bases, with 18 bases remaining between them. In germline, CDR1 is MDHEN, CDR2 SYDVKM. The full variable domain, rest sourced from reference TRBV28 and TRBJ1-5, is DVKVTQSSRYLVKRTGEKVFLECVQDMDHENMFWYRQDPGLGLRLIYFSYDVKMKEKGDIPEGYSVSREKKERFSLILESASTNQTSMYLCASCPGGMKQPQHFGDGTRLSIL.

The chain recombines TRBV10-3 with TRBJ1-1, with 8 bases matching TRBD1. Unmatched junction bases numbered 17, after V lost 6 bases and J lost 8 bases. This CDR3 spans 16 amino acids. CDR1 and CDR2 (germline): ENHRY, SYGVKD. The DNA for the CDR3 is TGTGCCATCAGGGACACCGGGACAGGAGCGATTGAGGAAGCTTTCTTT. Translation gives CAIRDTGTGAIEEAFF.

The CDR3 spells CASTDWGGDTEAFF. The CDR3 coding sequence is TGTGCCAGTACCGATTGGGGGGGGGACACTGAAGCTTTCTTT. The chain uses TRBV19 and TRBJ1-1; D might be TRBD1 (5 bases). Per germline, CDR1 LNHDA and CDR2 SQIVND (reference sequence). The CDR3 totals 14 residues. V was pared by 7 bases and J by 3 bases, with 15 bases between. Using reference TRBV19 and TRBJ1-1 for the parts outside the CDR3, the full variable domain is DGGITQSPKYLFRKEGQNVTLSCEQNLNHDAMYWYRQDPGQGLRLIYYSQIVNDFQKGDIAEGYSVSREKKESFPLTVTSAQKNPTAFYLCASTDWGGDTEAFFGQGTRLTVV.

The chain couples TRBV24-1 to TRBJ1-5; 8 bases fit TRBD1. Germline CDR1 KGHDR, CDR2 SFDVKD. J was trimmed by 5 bases and V by 3 bases; bases with no gene match: 11. CDR3 length: 17 amino acids. The CDR3 DNA is TGTGCCACCAGTGATCCCGGACAGGGCGGGAATCATCAGCCCCAGCATTTT. Translated, it gives CATSDPGQGGNHQPQHF.

This clone appeared a few times. The V call is TRBV4-2, the J call TRBJ1-1; 7 nucleotides align to TRBD1. The CDR3 has 16 residues. V lost 1 base, J lost 1 base, and 6 bases stayed unmatched. From germline, CDR1 is LGHNA and CDR2 YNFKEQ. CDR3 protein: CASSQGQGTANTEAFF. The DNA for the CDR3 is TGTGCCAGCAGCCAAGGGCAGGGGACAGCGAACACTGAAGCTTTCTTT.